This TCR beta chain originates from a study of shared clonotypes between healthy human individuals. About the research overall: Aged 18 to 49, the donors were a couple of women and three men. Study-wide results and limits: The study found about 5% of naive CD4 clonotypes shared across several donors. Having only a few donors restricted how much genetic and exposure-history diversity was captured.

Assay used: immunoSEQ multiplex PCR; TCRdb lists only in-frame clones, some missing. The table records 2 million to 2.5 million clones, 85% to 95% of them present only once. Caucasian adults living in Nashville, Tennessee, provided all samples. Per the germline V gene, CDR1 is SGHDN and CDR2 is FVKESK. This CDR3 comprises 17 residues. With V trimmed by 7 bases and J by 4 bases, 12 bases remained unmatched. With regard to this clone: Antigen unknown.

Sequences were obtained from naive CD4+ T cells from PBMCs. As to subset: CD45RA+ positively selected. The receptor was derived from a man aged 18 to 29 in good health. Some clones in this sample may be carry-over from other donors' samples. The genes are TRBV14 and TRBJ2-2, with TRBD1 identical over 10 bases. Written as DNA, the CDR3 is TGTGCCAGCACATTTCCCGGGACAGGGGTTATCACCGGGGAGCTGTTTTTT. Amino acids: CASTFPGTGVITGELFF.